This TCR beta chain was identified in a study of T cells in Graves' hyperthyroidism and ophthalmopathy. The CDR3 contains 15 residues. CDR1 is MNHNS and CDR2 is SASEGT in the germline V gene. J lost 3 bases, V lost 7 bases, and 9 bases had no gene match. This clonotype was recorded many times. Amplification yielded TCR beta CDR3 regions, with RNA transcripts as the source. First-round RT-PCR targeting the TCR CDR3 was performed with the HTBI primer set. Each CDR3 protein gets one entry after TCRdb re-called the multiplex PCR reads with MiXCR. In the table there are about 410,000 distinct CDR3 sequences, roughly 15% of which are singletons.

What was sequenced was blood. The chain carries TRBV6-1 and TRBJ2-3; 8 bases match TRBD1. The sequence derives from a man between 18 and 35 years old with Graves' ophthalmopathy. The chain's CDR3 is CASKPDRGETDTQYF. CDR3 sequence (DNA): TGTGCCAGCAAACCTGACAGGGGCGAAACAGATACGCAGTATTTT.